Following are 11 T cell receptor beta chains from one sample sequenced in a study of beta chain features in type 1 diabetes. What these receptors recognize is not known. General study results and limits: Patients with Type 1 diabetes showed moderately but significantly shorter TCRB CDR3s in all four CD4+ subsets.

Every bit of the isolated RNA underwent reverse transcription, so sequencing read expressed TCRB transcripts. The method was immunoSEQ multiplex PCR; TCRdb's version includes in-frame clones alone and lacks a portion of them. The sample carries about 280,000 clones, approximately 15% recorded once. The sequenced material came from naive CD4+ T cells from blood. The receptors derive from a man aged 18 to 29 with type 1 diabetes.

The rearrangement uses TRBV28 and TRBJ2-6; D remains unclear. The CDR3 extends over 16 amino acids. The V end was cut by 4 bases, the J end by 0 bases, with 10 bases between. Per germline, CDR1 MDHEN and CDR2 SYDVKM. CDR3: CASSSPASSGANVLTF. CDR3 bases: TGTGCCAGCAGTTCGCCTGCGAGCTCTGGGGCCAACGTCCTGACTTTC.

The table lists this clone with a few counts. This chain links TRBV5-1 with TRBJ2-2; the D gene is possibly TRBD1 (5 bases). Germline-derived CDR1 and CDR2 are SGHRS and YFSETQ. CDR3 length: 15 amino acids. V lost 4 bases to trimming and J lost 1 base, with 11 bases between them. The CDR3 is CASSQDSLNTGELFF. DNA for the CDR3: TGCGCCAGCAGCCAAGACAGCCTGAACACCGGGGAGCTGTTTTTT.

This clone was detected only a few times. This specimen includes other DNA sequences encoding the same CDR3. The J gene is TRBJ1-4, the V gene TRBV4-3, with 9 bases aligning to TRBD1. Germline lookup yields CDR1 LGHNA and CDR2 YSLEER. J was trimmed by 8 bases and V by 4 bases; bases with no gene match: 5. CDR3 length: 14 residues. The CDR3 DNA reads TGCGCCAGCAGCCGGGGACAGGGCGGGGAAAAACTGTTTTTT. Its protein is CASSRGQGGEKLFF.

The CDR3 sequence is CASSFLQGRETQYF. CDR3 in DNA: TGTGCCAGCAGCTTCCTCCAGGGTAGAGAGACCCAGTACTTC. The chain is built from TRBV5-4 and TRBJ2-5, with D tentatively TRBD1 (5 bases). Germline CDR1 SGHNT, CDR2 YYREEE (reference sequence). The germline V and J ends were trimmed by 2 bases and 4 bases, with 12 bases remaining between them. CDR3 size: 14 residues.

V is TRBV11-2 and J is TRBJ2-1; no definite D call. CDR1 is SGHAT and CDR2 is FQNNGV in the germline V gene. The CDR3 sequence is 12 residues long. Trimming left V 3 bases short and J 13 bases short, with 13 bases between. The CDR3 protein is CASSFTDGVQFF. The CDR3 nucleotides are TGTGCCAGCAGCTTCACCGACGGAGTTCAGTTCTTC. The full variable domain, rest sourced from reference TRBV11-2 and TRBJ2-1, is EAGVAQSPRYKIIEKRQSVAFWCNPISGHATLYWYQQILGQGPKLLIQFQNNGVVDDSQLPKDRFSAERLKGVDSTLKIQPAKLEDSAVYLCASSFTDGVQFFGPGTRLTVL.

This chain joins TRBV2 and TRBJ2-7, with D maybe TRBD2 (5 bases). V dropped 6 bases and J dropped 3 bases, with 9 bases sitting between them. Germline CDR1 and CDR2: SNHLY and FYNNEI. CDR3 length equals 12 residues. This CDR3 is CASSPGGYEQYF. DNA for the CDR3: TGTGCCAGCAGCCCCGGAGGCTACGAGCAGTACTTC.

This clone was seen more than once but under ten times. This chain connects TRBV19 to TRBJ1-2; tentatively, D is TRBD1 (6 bases). Germline CDR1 reads LNHDA; CDR2 reads SQIVND (reference sequence). Trimming cost V 6 bases and J 8 bases, with 19 bases left between them. CDR3 size: 14 residues. DNA of the CDR3: TGTGCCAGTAGCCTGGGGGTCGGGACACGAGGCTACACCTTC. Translated, it gives CASSLGVGTRGYTF.

This CDR3 is CASRAQGKTEAFF. The CDR3 bases are TGTGCCAGCAGGGCCCAGGGTAAGACTGAAGCTTTCTTT. The V and J genes are TRBV28 and TRBJ1-1, with TRBD1 as a possible D gene (5 bases). The ends were cut back, 6 bases at V and 5 bases at J, with 13 bases in the middle. Germline V CDR1 and CDR2: MDHEN, SYDVKM. The CDR3 is 13 residues long. The full variable domain, completed using reference TRBV28 and TRBJ1-1, is DVKVTQSSRYLVKRTGEKVFLECVQDMDHENMFWYRQDPGLGLRLIYFSYDVKMKEKGDIPEGYSVSREKKERFSLILESASTNQTSMYLCASRAQGKTEAFFGQGTRLTVV.

The rearrangement uses TRBV7-9 and TRBJ2-7; 9 nucleotides align to TRBD2. This CDR3 comprises 12 residues. The V gene end was trimmed by 8 bases and the J gene end by 7 bases; junction bases not matched to a gene: 6. Germline CDR1 and CDR2: SEHNR and FQNEAQ (reference sequence). Here the CDR3 DNA reads TGTGCCAGCCAGCGGGGGGACCTGGAGCAGTACTTC. Its translation is CASQRGDLEQYF. Filled out from reference TRBV7-9 and TRBJ2-7, the complete variable domain reads DTGVSQNPRHKITKRGQNVTFRCDPISEHNRLYWYRQTLGQGPEFLTYFQNEAQLEKSRLLSDRFSAERPKGSFSTLEIQRTEQGDSAMYLCASQRGDLEQYFGPGTRLTVT.

CDR3 bases: TGTGCCAGCAGCATAAAAGAGACCCAGTACTTC. Protein: CASSIKETQYF. The chain uses TRBV7-9 and TRBJ2-5; D gene uncertain. Trimming removed 5 bases from V and 3 bases from J, with 4 bases in between. Per the germline V gene, CDR1 is SEHNR and CDR2 is FQNEAQ (reference sequence). The CDR3 loop spans 11 amino acids.

The sample holds a few counts of this clone. The chain combines TRBV2 with TRBJ1-4, with TRBD1 identical over 11 bases. The CDR3 loop spans 14 amino acids. The ends lost 6 bases at V and 7 bases at J; junction bases unmatched: 4. Germline V gene sequence: CDR1 SNHLY, CDR2 FYNNEI. The DNA of the CDR3 is TGTGCCAGCAGATGGACAGGGGGCGTTGAAAAACTGTTTTTT. This codes for CASRWTGGVEKLFF.